Below are 29 T cell receptor beta chains sequenced from a single sample in a study of T cells in women clearing cervical HPV infection. Repertoires were generated with immunoSEQ multiplex PCR, while TCRdb's copy carries only in-frame clones and drops some. The sample includes around 20,000 clones. Material for sequencing was blood buffy coat. The source is a woman between 18 and 69 years old with a cervical HPV16 infection that either progressed to CIN3+ or cleared (not recorded which).

With regard to this clone: With the read ending 3 residues before the CDR3 end, the germline J gene is used to fill in that end. This chain links TRBV9 with TRBJ2-1; TRBD2 matches at 8 bases. This CDR3 is 17 amino acids long. Germline loops: CDR1 SGDLS, CDR2 YYNGEE. Unmatched junction bases numbered 10, after V lost 1 base and J lost 4 bases. CDR3 protein: CASSVKSAGGGYNEQFF. The sequenced part of the CDR3 DNA is TGTGCCAGCAGCGTAAAGTCGGCGGGAGGAGGTTACAATGAG.

About this clone: The missing CDR3 end, 3 residues past where the read stops, is filled in from the germline J gene. The chain links TRBV9 to TRBJ2-3; 7 positions agree with TRBD2. The CDR3 is made up of 15 amino acids. CDR1 is SGDLS and CDR2 is YYNGEE in the germline V gene. V lost 7 bases, J lost 4 bases, and 12 bases stayed unmatched. CDR3 DNA (partial): TGTGCCAGCTCGAACGCGGGACGGGGGGCAGATACG. This sequence encodes CASSNAGRGADT. The whole CDR3 reads CASSNAGRGADTQYF.

As to this clone: The read stops 3 residues short of the end of the CDR3; the missing end is completed from the germline J gene. The chain joins TRBV27 to TRBJ2-2; 10 bases are shared with TRBD2. V dropped 4 bases and J dropped 7; count of bases not matched to a gene: 6. Germline assignment: CDR1 MNHEY and CDR2 SMNVEV (reference sequence). The CDR3 is 15 residues long. CDR3 amino acids: CASSSAGGAVGELFF. Incomplete CDR3 DNA: TGTGCCAGCAGTTCAGCGGGAGGGGCGGTCGGGGAG.

For this clone: The read gets to within 3 residues of the CDR3 end, and the germline J gene fills in the rest. This chain joins TRBV20-1 and TRBJ2-5; D possibly corresponds to TRBD1 (6 bases). In germline, CDR1 is DFQATT, CDR2 SNEGSKA (reference sequence). V dropped 5 bases and J dropped 2 bases, with 12 bases sitting between them. CDR3 length equals 13 residues. The CDR3 loop reads CSAGPGAQETQYF. The sequenced CDR3 bases are TGCAGTGCTGGGCCAGGGGCTCAAGAGACC.

Comments on this clone: The CDR3 end is not reached by the read, which stops 3 residues before it; the germline J gene fills it in. V usage is TRBV7-9 and J usage is TRBJ2-7; D remains ambiguous. This CDR3 is built from 15 residues. Germline CDR1 and CDR2: SEHNR and FQNEAQ (reference sequence). The germline V and J ends were trimmed by 2 bases and 2 bases, with 13 bases remaining between them. CDR3 bases read: TGTGCCAGCAGCTTACAGGTCGTCGAAACCTACGAG. This encodes CASSLQVVETYE. The CDR3 in its entirety is CASSLQVVETYEQYF.

As regards this clone: The read is 3 residues too short to cover the CDR3 end, so that end is filled in from the germline J gene. V gene TRBV19 combines with J gene TRBJ1-2; D is ambiguous. The CDR3 is 16 amino acids. The germline gives CDR1 LNHDA, CDR2 SQIVND (reference sequence). CDR3 DNA (partial): TGTGCCAGTAGTATAGGCCTCCTAGCGGGCCACTACGGG. Amino acids: CASSIGLLAGHYG. The whole CDR3 sequence reads CASSIGLLAGHYGYTF.

Turning to this clone: The CDR3 end is not reached by the read, which stops 3 residues before it; the germline J gene fills it in. The sample contains more than one DNA sequence encoding this CDR3. V and J are TRBV19 and TRBJ2-1; TRBD2 matches 15 bases. Germline assignment: CDR1 LNHDA and CDR2 SQIVND (reference sequence). After removal of 6 bases from V and 6 bases from J, the junction contained 9 bases not matched to a gene. The CDR3 consists of 17 residues. The CDR3 sequence is CASRRTSGRAGGNEQFF. The CDR3 DNA, read in part, is TGTGCCAGTAGGAGGACTAGCGGGAGGGCCGGTGGCAATGAG. The complete variable domain, with remaining parts taken from reference TRBV19 and TRBJ2-1, reads DGGITQSPKYLFRKEGQNVTLSCEQNLNHDAMYWYRQDPGQGLRLIYYSQIVNDFQKGDIAEGYSVSREKKESFPLTVTSAQKNPTAFYLCASRRTSGRAGGNEQFFGPGTRLTVL.

Details on this clone: Read coverage stops 3 residues before the CDR3 terminus; the germline J gene supplies the remainder. V and J are TRBV5-1 and TRBJ2-1, with D perhaps matching TRBD1 (6 bases). Germline-derived CDR1 and CDR2 are SGHRS and YFSETQ. The CDR3 sequence is 16 residues long. V lost 0 bases and J 6 bases, leaving 16 bases between the germline ends. The CDR3: CASSLEVQGIGNEQFF. CDR3 DNA (partial): TGCGCCAGCAGCTTGGAAGTACAGGGAATAGGCAATGAG.

In regard to this clone: Coverage ceases 3 residues before the CDR3 finishes, and the germline J gene fills in the end. The V gene is TRBV28, the J gene TRBJ1-4, with D uncertain. Germline V gives CDR1 MDHEN, CDR2 SYDVKM. V was shortened by 2 bases and J by 6 bases, with 7 bases between the two germline ends. The CDR3 has 13 amino acids. The CDR3 loop is CASSLGRDEKLFF. The CDR3 DNA, read in part, is TGTGCCAGCAGTTTAGGTCGGGATGAAAAA.

As for this clone: The read terminates 3 residues ahead of where the CDR3 ends, so the germline J gene completes it. The V and J genes are TRBV12-3 or TRBV12-4 and TRBJ1-4; the match to TRBD1 covers 10 bases. This CDR3 has 18 amino acids. J lost 7 bases, V lost 6 bases, and 17 bases had no gene match. The CDR3 sequence: CASRPRVRGQGIGEKLFF. CDR3 DNA (partial): TGTGCCAGCAGACCGCGGGTACGGGGACAGGGGATCGGTGAAAAA.

About this clone: Read coverage stops 3 residues before the CDR3 terminus; the germline J gene supplies the remainder. The chain carries TRBV2 and TRBJ1-2, with 9 bases fitting TRBD1. J was trimmed by 7 bases and V by 5 bases; bases with no gene match: 8. CDR3 length equals 14 residues. The V gene's germline CDR1 is SNHLY and CDR2 FYNNEI. CDR3: CASSRGQGVGGYTF. CDR3 DNA (partial): TGTGCCAGCAGTAGGGGACAGGGAGTTGGTGGC.

About this clone itself: From the germline J gene comes the end of the CDR3, since the read stops 3 residues before it. The chain recombines TRBV10-2 with TRBJ2-7; 9 positions match TRBD2. The CDR3 totals 17 residues. Germline V lookup: CDR1 WSHSY, CDR2 SAAADI. V was pared by 3 bases and J by 2 bases, with 11 bases of the junction left unmatched. CDR3 sequence: CASSEHGSSGTTYEQYF. Partial CDR3 DNA: TGCGCCAGCAGTGAACATGGATCTAGCGGGACTACCTACGAG.

The sequenced CDR3 bases are TGTGCCAGCAGCCCCAGGGTTGGTGAG. Translated, it gives CASSPRVGE. The entire CDR3 sequence reads CASSPRVGEQFF. This rearrangement joins TRBV7-2 to TRBJ2-1; tentative D call: TRBD1 (5 bases). The read is 3 residues too short to cover the CDR3 end, so that end is filled in from the germline J gene. Germline V gene sequence: CDR1 SGHTA, CDR2 FQGNSA. CDR3 length: 12 amino acids. The ends were cut back, 5 bases at V and 9 bases at J, with 11 bases in the middle.

On this clone itself: The CDR3 extends 3 residues past the end of the read, so its final part is completed from the germline J gene. V is TRBV7-8 and J is TRBJ1-1; TRBD1 is a possible D gene (6 bases). The CDR3 runs to 14 residues. Germline CDR1 reads SGHVS; CDR2 reads FQNEAQ. The chain's CDR3 is CASSSQGLFIEAFF. CDR3 DNA (partial): TGTGCCAGCAGCTCACAGGGATTGTTTATCGAA.

In regard to this clone: The read halts 3 residues ahead of the CDR3 end, with the missing end drawn from the germline J gene. The V gene is TRBV5-1, the J gene TRBJ2-1; TRBD2 might be the D (6 bases). V was trimmed by 0 bases and J by 7 bases, leaving 14 bases between them. This CDR3 region has 15 residues. Looked up from germline, CDR1 is SGHRS and CDR2 is YFSETQ. CDR3 sequence reads: CASSLAPSENNEQFF. The sequenced CDR3 bases are TGCGCCAGCAGCTTGGCTCCTAGCGAGAATAATGAG.

About this clone itself: The read terminates 3 residues ahead of where the CDR3 ends, so the germline J gene completes it. This chain connects TRBV13 to TRBJ1-1; D possibly corresponds to TRBD1 (5 bases). This CDR3 spans 15 amino acids. Per germline, CDR1 PRHDT and CDR2 FYEKMQ (reference sequence). V was cut by 1 base and J by 1 base, with 10 bases left in between. Partial CDR3 DNA: TGTGCCAGCAGCTTAGCGGGGGGTCCGAACACTGAA. Residues: CASSLAGGPNTE. The whole CDR3 reads CASSLAGGPNTEAFF. Full variable domain (outside the CDR3, taken from reference TRBV13 and TRBJ1-1): AAGVIQSPRHLIKEKRETATLKCYPIPRHDTVYWYQQGPGQDPQFLISFYEKMQSDKGSIPDRFSAQQFSDYHSELNMSSLELGDSALYFCASSLAGGPNTEAFFGQGTRLTVV.

Regarding this clone: Read sequence stops 3 residues before the CDR3 end, and the germline J gene provides the missing end. The V gene is TRBV10-2, the J gene TRBJ2-2, with 12 nucleotides matching TRBD2. CDR3 length: 16 residues. Germline lookup yields CDR1 WSHSY and CDR2 SAAADI. The V segment lost 9 bases and the J segment 0 bases; nucleotides outside the gene matches: 5. The CDR3 loop is CASSWTSGANTGELFF. CDR3 DNA (partial): TGCGCCAGTAGCTGGACTAGCGGGGCGAACACCGGGGAG.

With regard to this clone: The read ends 3 residues shy of where the CDR3 ends; the end is completed using the germline J gene. The chain employs TRBV15 and TRBJ2-3; the match to TRBD1 covers 7 bases. The V and J ends lost 4 bases and 4 bases, in that order; junction bases with no gene match: 8. This CDR3 contains 15 residues. Germline assignment: CDR1 LNHNV and CDR2 YYDKDF (reference sequence). The CDR3 bases that were read are TGTGCCACCAGCATGAATAGGGGGCGGGCAGATACG. It specifies CATSMNRGRADT. The whole CDR3 protein is CATSMNRGRADTQYF.

Concerning this clone: The missing CDR3 end, 3 residues past where the read stops, is filled in from the germline J gene. V is TRBV2 and J is TRBJ2-7, with 11 bases identical to TRBD2. V gave up 9 bases and J gave up 4 bases; unmatched junction bases: 5. The CDR3 runs 13 residues. CDR1 and CDR2 from the germline V gene are SNHLY and FYNNEI. CDR3 residues: CARSGTSGYEQYF. The sequenced CDR3 bases are TGTGCCAGATCCGGGACTAGCGGTTACGAG.

Regarding this clone: Coverage ceases 3 residues before the CDR3 finishes, and the germline J gene fills in the end. This chain uses TRBV10-3 with TRBJ1-4; 8 bases map to TRBD1. The CDR3 contains 15 residues. Germline CDR1 ENHRY, CDR2 SYGVKD. CDR3 loop: CAISRDRSGANVLFF. Incomplete CDR3 DNA: TGTGCCATCAGCAGGGACAGGTCAGGGGCCAACGTA.

This clone registers medium-sized by frequency. From the germline J gene comes the end of the CDR3, since the read stops 3 residues before it. The chain employs TRBV29-1 and TRBJ2-3; the D is unclear. The CDR3 spans 11 residues. Between the trimmed V and J ends, which lost 5 bases and 4 bases, there was a span of 7 bases. The germline V gene encodes CDR1 SQVTM and CDR2 ANQGSEA. Here the CDR3 reads CSVFSADTQYF. The sequenced part of the CDR3 DNA is TGCAGCGTTTTTTCGGCAGATACG.

Regarding this clone: The CDR3 is cut off 3 residues early in the read; its end comes from the germline J gene. This chain links TRBV19 with TRBJ2-1; 9 bases align to TRBD1. This CDR3 is 13 amino acids long. With V trimmed by 4 bases and J by 9 bases, 4 bases remained unmatched. Germline V lookup: CDR1 LNHDA, CDR2 SQIVND (reference sequence). CDR3 sequence reads: CASSSTGGAEQFF. Incomplete CDR3 DNA: TGTGCCAGTAGTAGCACAGGGGGCGCTGAG.

In regard to this clone: The sequence runs out 3 residues before the end of the CDR3; the remainder is reconstructed from the germline J gene. J is TRBJ2-2 and V is TRBV27; weak D call: TRBD1 (6 bases). Germline CDR1 is MNHEY and CDR2 is SMNVEV (reference sequence). V was clipped by 4 bases and J by 0 bases, with 15 bases between them. This CDR3 is 17 amino acids long. The DNA read from the CDR3 is TGTGCCAGCAGTTCTATCAAGACAGGTCCGAACACCGGGGAG. This translates into CASSSIKTGPNTGE. In full, the CDR3 is CASSSIKTGPNTGELFF.

The CDR3 bases that were read are TGCAGTGCCGACGCCCGGGTCACTGAA. Its protein product is CSADARVTE. From start to end, the CDR3 is CSADARVTEAFF. The chain is built from TRBV20-1 and TRBJ1-1; D call uncertain. The CDR3 extends 3 residues past the end of the read, so its final part is completed from the germline J gene. Germline V gene lookup returns CDR1 DFQATT and CDR2 SNEGSKA (reference sequence). CDR3 length equals 12 residues. Deletions cut 6 bases from V and 4 bases from J, with 12 bases between.

As concerns this clone: Read data end 3 residues before the CDR3 end; the end is taken from the germline J gene. The V call is TRBV7-9, the J call TRBJ1-1; D might be TRBD1 (6 bases). Germline-derived CDR1 and CDR2 are SEHNR and FQNEAQ (reference sequence). This CDR3 comprises 15 residues. Trimming removed 3 bases from V and 0 bases from J, with 11 bases in between. The CDR3 reads CASSFPGTLNTEAFF. CDR3 bases read: TGTGCCAGCAGCTTCCCCGGGACACTGAACACTGAA.

On this clone itself: The missing CDR3 end, 3 residues past where the read stops, is filled in from the germline J gene. The chain couples TRBV7-6 to TRBJ2-3, with D unclear. Trimming cost V 3 bases and J 2 bases, with 9 bases left between them. The CDR3 contains 14 residues. CDR1 and CDR2 from the germline V gene are SGHVS and FNYEAQ. The DNA read from the CDR3 is TGTGCCAGCAGCTTGGGCCCCTCCACAGATACG. Protein: CASSLGPSTDT. The full CDR3 protein is CASSLGPSTDTQYF.

Points on this clone: The CDR3 end lies 3 residues beyond the end of the read and is filled in from the germline J gene. This rearrangement joins TRBV29-1 to TRBJ1-2, with D maybe TRBD1 (5 bases). CDR1 SQVTM and CDR2 ANQGSEA come from the germline V gene. This CDR3 has 16 amino acids. CDR3 protein: CSVNTGTSIGTDTYTF. Partial CDR3 DNA: TGCAGCGTGAATACCGGGACTAGCATCGGCACAGATACC. Full variable domain (outside the CDR3, taken from reference TRBV29-1 and TRBJ1-2): SAVISQKPSRDICQRGTSLTIQCQVDSQVTMMFWYRQQPGQSLTLIATANQGSEATYESGFVIDKFPISRPNLTFSTLTVSNMSPEDSSIYLCSVNTGTSIGTDTYTFGSGTRLTVV.

Notes on this clone: The CDR3 extends 3 residues past the end of the read, so its final part is completed from the germline J gene. The same CDR3 also results from other DNA sequences found in this sample. The V and J genes are TRBV19 and TRBJ2-7; TRBD2 might be the D (6 bases). The CDR3 length is 15 residues. Per the germline V gene, CDR1 is LNHDA and CDR2 is SQIVND (reference sequence). V gave up 9 bases and J gave up 0 bases, with 18 bases separating them. The covered CDR3 bases are TGTGCCAGCAGCAGAGATAGCGGACGCTCCTACGAG. Its protein is CASSRDSGRSYE. The entire CDR3 sequence reads CASSRDSGRSYEQYF.

This CDR3 reads CASSERRNYGYTF. The DNA read from the CDR3 is TGTGCCAGCAGTGAAAGGCGGAACTATGGC. This chain joins TRBV6-1 and TRBJ1-2; no clear D. The DNA ends 3 residues before the CDR3 does, and the rest of the CDR3 is filled in from the germline J gene. The germline V gene encodes CDR1 MNHNS and CDR2 SASEGT. Trimming cost V 2 bases and J 2 bases, with 6 bases left between them. The CDR3 is 13 residues long.